Presented here are 17 T cell receptor beta chains from one specimen sequenced in a study of CD8 T cells in ankylosing spondylitis. General study points: Fewer than 10 highly homologous variants formed a TCR beta motif that appeared characteristic of ankylosing spondylitis blood.

These receptors lack a known antigen. From the 5' RACE reads, TCRdb called clonotypes with MiXCR, one entry per CDR3 protein. Here the sample spans hundreds of thousands of distinct CDR3 sequences, 12% being singletons. The sequenced material came from blood, either unsorted or a sorted T cell fraction (not recorded which). These receptors originate from a male donor with ankylosing spondylitis.

As DNA, the CDR3 is TGTGCCAGCAGTTTGCCCCCCGGGACAGGAAACTATGGCTACACCTTC. Translation: CASSLPPGTGNYGYTF. The rearrangement uses TRBV28 and TRBJ1-2; TRBD1 matches at 8 bases. The CDR3 is made up of 16 amino acids. Germline V gives CDR1 MDHEN, CDR2 SYDVKM. V lost 3 bases, J lost 2 bases, and 8 bases stayed unmatched.

Only a few counts were recorded for this clonotype. The chain is built from TRBV6-6 and TRBJ1-1, with TRBD1 matching 7 bases. V shed 8 bases and J 4 bases; nucleotides not matched to a gene: 4. The CDR3 sequence is 12 residues long. The germline V gene encodes CDR1 MNHNY and CDR2 SVGAGI (reference sequence). DNA for the CDR3: TGTGCCAGCGACAGGGAGGGCACTGAAGCTTTCTTT. Its protein is CASDREGTEAFF.

In its sample, this clonotype was seen a few times. V is TRBV30 and J is TRBJ1-5, with a possible D match to TRBD1 (5 bases). CDR1 and CDR2 (germline): GTSNPN, SVGIG (reference sequence). The CDR3 contains 15 residues. With 4 bases removed from V and 5 bases from J, the gap between germline ends came to 18 bases. In DNA form, the CDR3 reads TGTGCCTGGACCAACGGCCGGGGCTGGGATCAGCCCCAGCATTTT. This codes for CAWTNGRGWDQPQHF.

The chain employs TRBV20-1 and TRBJ2-6; D gene uncertain. The CDR3 extends over 12 amino acids. CDR1 DFQATT and CDR2 SNEGSKA come from the germline V gene (reference sequence). V was cut by 6 bases and J by 5 bases, with 8 bases left in between. CDR3 sequence (DNA): TGCAGTGCCCGGAGTAGGGCCAACGTCCTGACTTTC. Protein sequence: CSARSRANVLTF.

This clonotype was counted only a few times. The chain has TRBV28 and TRBJ2-7; TRBD1 matches 8 bases. CDR1 and CDR2 from the germline V gene are MDHEN and SYDVKM. This CDR3 spans 15 amino acids. With 3 bases clipped from V and 3 bases from J, the junction kept 7 bases outside the gene matches. The CDR3 region is CASSFPGGLIYEQYF. The CDR3 nucleotides read TGTGCCAGCAGTTTCCCAGGGGGCCTGATCTACGAGCAGTACTTC.

The J gene is TRBJ1-1, the V gene TRBV10-3, with 8 bases lining up with TRBD1. The CDR3 has 13 amino acids. Germline V gene sequence: CDR1 ENHRY, CDR2 SYGVKD. The junction had 2 bases not matched to a gene; V was cut back by 8 bases and J by 0 bases. CDR3 region: CAIGGQVNTEAFF. The DNA of the CDR3 is TGTGCCATCGGGGGACAGGTGAACACTGAAGCTTTCTTT.

This clonotype has ten or more counts. This rearrangement joins TRBV20-1 to TRBJ1-6; D is unresolved. Between the trimmed V and J ends, which lost 3 bases and 7 bases, there was a span of 13 bases. There are 14 residues in the CDR3. The germline CDR1 and CDR2 sequences are DFQATT and SNEGSKA (reference sequence). The DNA of the CDR3 is TGCAGTGCTAGCCGAGGACGGTACAATTCACCCCTCCACTTT. Its translation: CSASRGRYNSPLHF.

V is TRBV4-3 and J is TRBJ1-1; D call uncertain. Germline V gene lookup returns CDR1 LGHNA and CDR2 YSLEER. This CDR3 has 14 amino acids. V lost 2 bases to trimming and J lost 3 bases, with 10 bases between them. Here the CDR3 DNA reads TGCGCCAGCAGCCAAAGGGCTGGCGACACTGAAGCTTTCTTT. This encodes CASSQRAGDTEAFF.

V and J are TRBV2 and TRBJ1-2, with D possibly TRBD1 on 5 matching bases. The CDR3 spans 14 residues. V dropped 1 base and J dropped 4 bases, with 10 bases sitting between them. Germline CDR1 is SNHLY and CDR2 is FYNNEI. The CDR3 sequence: CASSEEGASYGYTF. The CDR3, as DNA: TGTGCCAGCAGTGAAGAAGGGGCTAGCTATGGCTACACCTTC.

V and J are TRBV4-2 and TRBJ2-1; TRBD2 agrees at 7 bases. There are 17 residues in the CDR3. The germline gives CDR1 LGHNA, CDR2 YNFKEQ. The V segment lost 2 bases and the J segment 0 bases; nucleotides outside the gene matches: 7. CDR3 nucleotide sequence: TGTGCCAGCAGCCAATCCCCGGGGGGTTTCTCCTACAATGAGCAGTTCTTC. Translation: CASSQSPGGFSYNEQFF.

A few counts support this clonotype. The V gene is TRBV12-3 or TRBV12-4, the J gene TRBJ2-5; D is possibly TRBD2 (6 bases). The CDR3 runs to 15 residues. V was clipped by 3 bases and J by 7 bases, with 18 bases between them. The chain's CDR3 is CASSLAFRGIATQYF. Here the CDR3 DNA reads TGTGCCAGCAGTTTGGCGTTCCGGGGGATCGCGACCCAGTACTTC.

This rearrangement joins TRBV6-1 to TRBJ2-7; TRBD2 aligns across 10 bases. Germline V CDR1 and CDR2: MNHNS, SASEGT. V shed 10 bases, J shed 2 bases, and the junction held 5 bases outside the gene matches. CDR3 size: 13 residues. CDR3 nucleotide sequence: TGTGCCACCCAGCGGGAGGGTACCTACGAGCAGTACTTC. It specifies CATQREGTYEQYF.

V usage is TRBV9 and J usage is TRBJ2-3, with TRBD1 matching 9 bases. V dropped 0 bases and J dropped 1; count of bases not matched to a gene: 0. Germline CDR1 is SGDLS and CDR2 is YYNGEE. The CDR3 loop spans 15 amino acids. For the CDR3, the DNA is TGTGCCAGCAGCGTAGGACAGGGGGGCACAGATACGCAGTATTTT. This sequence encodes CASSVGQGGTDTQYF.

CDR3 nucleotide sequence: TGTGCCAGCAGCCACTGGACCATGGGGTGGGCCGGGGAGCTGTTTTTT. This translates into CASSHWTMGWAGELFF. V is TRBV4-2 and J is TRBJ2-2; D is undetermined. Germline CDR1 LGHNA, CDR2 YNFKEQ. With 3 bases removed from V and 6 bases from J, the gap between germline ends came to 17 bases. The CDR3 length is 16 residues.

The V and J genes are TRBV20-1 and TRBJ2-2; a weak D match, TRBD1 (6 bases). The germline V gene has CDR1 DFQATT and CDR2 SNEGSKA (reference sequence). The V end lost 3 bases, the J end lost 4 bases, and 9 bases lay between the germline ends. The CDR3 is made up of 13 amino acids. For the CDR3, the DNA is TGCAGTGCTAGTTACAGGGCCACCGGGGAGCTGTTTTTT. Translated, it gives CSASYRATGELFF.

In its sample, this clonotype was seen many times. The CDR3 DNA follows: TGCGCCAGCAGCCCCCGGCAGGGGATGAACACTGAAGCTTTCTTT. Translating it yields CASSPRQGMNTEAFF. J is TRBJ1-1 and V is TRBV5-1, with TRBD1 as a possible D gene (6 bases). The CDR3 consists of 15 residues. Trimming cost V 4 bases and J 0 bases, with 13 bases left between them. Per germline, CDR1 SGHRS and CDR2 YFSETQ.

A few counts support this clonotype. The J gene is TRBJ1-3, the V gene TRBV20-1; 9 bases fit TRBD1. This CDR3 is 14 amino acids long. CDR1 and CDR2 from the germline V gene are DFQATT and SNEGSKA (reference sequence). The V gene end was trimmed by 5 bases and the J gene end by 3 bases; junction bases not matched to a gene: 5. The CDR3 reads CSAAQGADGNTIYF. The CDR3 region has the DNA TGCAGTGCTGCACAGGGGGCGGATGGAAACACCATATATTTT.